These T cell receptor beta chains were read from a single sample in a study of CD8 T cells in ankylosing spondylitis. TCRdb re-called the 5' RACE reads through MiXCR, storing one row per CDR3 protein. The sample includes some 130,000 distinct CDR3 sequences, roughly an eighth seen only once; the top ten take 2.5% to 3.5%. The specimen sequenced was blood, either unsorted or a sorted T cell fraction (not recorded which). Receptor source: a female donor with ankylosing spondylitis or in good health (not recorded which). The CDR3 runs from the conserved cysteine through the conserved F or W. A D gene is named only where the DNA matches it firmly. Expanded clones get a size class; other rows say once, few or many, or leave the size out.

V: TRBV28
D: .
size: few
J: TRBJ2-7
DNA: TGTGCCAGCAGAGATTTAGGGCCCCTCTACGAGCAGTACTTC
CDR3: CASRDLGPLYEQYF

V: TRBV6-5
D: TRBD2
size: many
J: TRBJ2-3
DNA: TGTGCCAGCAGTTACATAGGGAGGGAAGGCACAGATACGCAGTATTTT
CDR3: CASSYIGREGTDTQYF

V: TRBV20-1
D: .
size: many
J: TRBJ1-5
DNA: TGCAGTGCTAGAGGGGCTTTCCGAGGGGGAGAGACTCAGCCCCAGCATTTT
CDR3: CSARGAFRGGETQPQHF

V: TRBV20-1
D: TRBD1
size: few
J: TRBJ2-7
DNA: TGCAGTGCACGGGACAGGACAAACTACGAGCAGTACTTC
CDR3: CSARDRTNYEQYF

V: TRBV10-3
D: .
size: many
J: TRBJ2-3
DNA: TGTGCCATCACCAAAGACGGGGTTCCCACAGATACGCAGTATTTT
CDR3: CAITKDGVPTDTQYF

V: TRBV29-1
D: TRBD1
size: few
J: TRBJ1-5
DNA: TGCAGCGTCTCCGGGACAGTCAATCAGCCCCAGCATTTT
CDR3: CSVSGTVNQPQHF

V: TRBV7-9
D: .
size: many
J: TRBJ2-5
DNA: TGTGCCAGCAGCTTGCAGACTAGACAGGAGACCCAGTACTTC
CDR3: CASSLQTRQETQYF

V: TRBV5-1
D: TRBD2
size: .
J: TRBJ2-5
DNA: TGCGCCAGCAGCCAGCGGGGGTCCCAAGAGACCCAGTACTTC
CDR3: CASSQRGSQETQYF

V: TRBV11-2
D: .
size: few
J: TRBJ2-7
DNA: TGTGCCAGCCAAATCTCCTACGAGCAGTACTTC
CDR3: CASQISYEQYF

V: TRBV28
D: .
size: many
J: TRBJ2-1
DNA: TGTGCCAGCAGCCCTTTGGGGGGGCAATTAGGGGAGCAGTTCTTC
CDR3: CASSPLGGQLGEQFF

V: TRBV20-1
D: .
size: many
J: TRBJ1-2
DNA: TGCAGTGCAAGTGAAGTTCAGGGGTATGGCTACACCTTC
CDR3: CSASEVQGYGYTF